Following are 14 T cell receptor beta chains from one sample sequenced in a study of CD8 T cells in Susac syndrome. After extraction with the RNeasy kit, 0.5 to 1 ug of the RNA was reverse transcribed using random hexamers. A single record per CDR3 protein comes from TCRdb applying MiXCR to the immunoSEQ multiplex PCR reads. Of 150,000 or so distinct CDR3 sequences listed, approximately 95% are singletons. Source material: CD4+ T cells from PBMCs. These receptors came from a human donor with Susac syndrome.

J is TRBJ1-1 and V is TRBV5-1; D is perhaps TRBD1 (5 bases). Trimming left V 2 bases short and J 3 bases short, with 14 bases between. The CDR3 runs to 15 residues. Germline values: CDR1 SGHRS, CDR2 YFSETQ. In DNA, the CDR3 is TGCGCCAGCAGCTTTAGCGGGAGAGGGGACACTGAAGCTTTCTTT. It is translated as CASSFSGRGDTEAFF.

This chain links TRBV12-3 or TRBV12-4 with TRBJ2-7; a possible D gene is TRBD2 (5 bases). This CDR3 contains 14 residues. Trimming removed 4 bases at V and 3 bases at J, with 13 bases between. This chain's CDR3 is CASSSSTGVYEQYF. In DNA, the CDR3 is TGTGCCAGCAGTTCTTCCACCGGGGTCTACGAGCAGTACTTC.

The chain employs TRBV12-3 or TRBV12-4 and TRBJ2-3; D gene unclear. This CDR3 spans 14 amino acids. The V end was cut by 1 base, the J end by 1 base, with 6 bases between. The CDR3 DNA follows: TGTGCCAGCAGTTTAGAGTTAGGCACAGATACGCAGTATTTT. This codes for CASSLELGTDTQYF.

The chain links TRBV20-1 to TRBJ1-5, with D uncertain. CDR1 and CDR2 from the germline V gene are DFQATT and SNEGSKA (reference sequence). The CDR3 loop spans 13 amino acids. The germline V and J ends were trimmed by 0 bases and 5 bases, with 8 bases remaining between them. For the CDR3, the DNA is TGCAGTGCTAGAGAACAACCGGATCAGCCCCAGCATTTT. Its protein product is CSAREQPDQPQHF.

The J gene is TRBJ2-7, the V gene TRBV3-1, with D maybe TRBD1 (5 bases). Trimming left V 4 bases short and J 0 bases short, with 7 bases between. The CDR3 extends over 13 amino acids. The germline CDR1 and CDR2 sequences are LGHDT and YNNKEL (reference sequence). This CDR3 reads CASSRDSSYEQYF. CDR3 sequence (DNA): TGTGCCAGCAGCCGCGACAGCTCCTACGAGCAGTACTTC.

The chain uses TRBV6-1 and TRBJ2-7; D gene uncertain. V was cut by 6 bases and J by 3 bases, with 15 bases left in between. CDR3 length: 14 residues. CDR1 MNHNS and CDR2 SASEGT come from the germline V gene. The CDR3 DNA is TGTGCCAGCAGGGCAGCACAACTCTACTACGAGCAGTACTTC. Its protein product is CASRAAQLYYEQYF.

The chain is built from TRBV5-1 and TRBJ2-3; 11 bases fit TRBD2. Germline V gene lookup returns CDR1 SGHRS and CDR2 YFSETQ. V shed 8 bases, J shed 2 bases, and the junction held 7 bases outside the gene matches. This CDR3 is built from 15 residues. In DNA form, the CDR3 reads TGCGCCAGTACTCCTAGCGGGGGGAACACAGATACGCAGTATTTT. Its protein product is CASTPSGGNTDTQYF.

This sequence joins TRBV15 and TRBJ2-6; 7 bases fit TRBD1. The J segment lost 1 base and the V segment lost 8 bases, leaving 11 bases of the junction unmatched. CDR3 length: 17 amino acids. Germline V gene data show CDR1 as LNHNV and CDR2 as YYDKDF (reference sequence). The CDR3 DNA reads as TGTGCCACCCTCGGTGACAGGGTAGGATCTGGGGCCAACGTCCTGACTTTC. Protein product: CATLGDRVGSGANVLTF.

The J gene is TRBJ1-2, the V gene TRBV20-1, with TRBD1 identical over 9 bases. Looked up from germline, CDR1 is DFQATT and CDR2 is SNEGSKA (reference sequence). Trimming removed 5 bases from V and 0 bases from J; junction bases left unmatched: 7. The CDR3 length is 15 residues. CDR3 bases: TGCAGTGCTGGCCGAAGGGACAGGGCTAACTATGGCTACACCTTC. Translation: CSAGRRDRANYGYTF.

The gene calls are TRBV4-2 and TRBJ2-2; D not certain. The V gene lost 0 bases and the J gene lost 5 bases, with 1 base spanning the gap. The CDR3 extends over 12 amino acids. Germline CDR1 reads LGHNA; CDR2 reads YNFKEQ. The CDR3 protein is CASSQETGELFF. CDR3 bases: TGTGCCAGCAGCCAAGAGACCGGGGAGCTGTTTTTT.

The J gene is TRBJ2-6, the V gene TRBV19, with unresolved D. Germline loops: CDR1 LNHDA, CDR2 SQIVND (reference sequence). The CDR3 covers 15 residues. Trimming removed 6 bases at V and 0 bases at J, with 9 bases between. The CDR3 DNA sequence: TGTGCCAGTAGCAGTCCGGTCTCTGGGGCCAACGTCCTGACTTTC. This translates into CASSSPVSGANVLTF.

This rearrangement joins TRBV20-1 to TRBJ2-3, with TRBD2 matching over 8 bases. The V and J ends lost 5 bases and 9 bases, in that order; junction bases with no gene match: 7. The CDR3 loop spans 12 amino acids. The germline V gene has CDR1 DFQATT and CDR2 SNEGSKA (reference sequence). The CDR3 loop is CSAASGGETQYF. The DNA of the CDR3 is TGCAGTGCTGCATCGGGGGGGGAGACGCAGTATTTT.

The V gene is TRBV25-1, the J gene TRBJ1-6; weak D call: TRBD1 (5 bases). V was shortened by 7 bases and J by 6 bases, with 13 bases between the two germline ends. Germline lookup yields CDR1 MGHDK and CDR2 SYGVNS. The CDR3 runs 14 residues. CDR3 sequence (DNA): TGTGCCAGCACCCGGGGGAAAAGTAATTCACCCCTCCACTTT. It codes for CASTRGKSNSPLHF.

V gene TRBV18 combines with J gene TRBJ2-5, with 8 bases fitting TRBD2. The germline V gene encodes CDR1 KGHSH and CDR2 LQKENI. This CDR3 region has 15 residues. V shed 4 bases, J shed 2 bases, and the junction held 6 bases outside the gene matches. The CDR3 protein is CASSLRGLVQETQYF. For the CDR3, the DNA is TGTGCCAGCTCACTACGGGGACTAGTACAAGAGACCCAGTACTTC.